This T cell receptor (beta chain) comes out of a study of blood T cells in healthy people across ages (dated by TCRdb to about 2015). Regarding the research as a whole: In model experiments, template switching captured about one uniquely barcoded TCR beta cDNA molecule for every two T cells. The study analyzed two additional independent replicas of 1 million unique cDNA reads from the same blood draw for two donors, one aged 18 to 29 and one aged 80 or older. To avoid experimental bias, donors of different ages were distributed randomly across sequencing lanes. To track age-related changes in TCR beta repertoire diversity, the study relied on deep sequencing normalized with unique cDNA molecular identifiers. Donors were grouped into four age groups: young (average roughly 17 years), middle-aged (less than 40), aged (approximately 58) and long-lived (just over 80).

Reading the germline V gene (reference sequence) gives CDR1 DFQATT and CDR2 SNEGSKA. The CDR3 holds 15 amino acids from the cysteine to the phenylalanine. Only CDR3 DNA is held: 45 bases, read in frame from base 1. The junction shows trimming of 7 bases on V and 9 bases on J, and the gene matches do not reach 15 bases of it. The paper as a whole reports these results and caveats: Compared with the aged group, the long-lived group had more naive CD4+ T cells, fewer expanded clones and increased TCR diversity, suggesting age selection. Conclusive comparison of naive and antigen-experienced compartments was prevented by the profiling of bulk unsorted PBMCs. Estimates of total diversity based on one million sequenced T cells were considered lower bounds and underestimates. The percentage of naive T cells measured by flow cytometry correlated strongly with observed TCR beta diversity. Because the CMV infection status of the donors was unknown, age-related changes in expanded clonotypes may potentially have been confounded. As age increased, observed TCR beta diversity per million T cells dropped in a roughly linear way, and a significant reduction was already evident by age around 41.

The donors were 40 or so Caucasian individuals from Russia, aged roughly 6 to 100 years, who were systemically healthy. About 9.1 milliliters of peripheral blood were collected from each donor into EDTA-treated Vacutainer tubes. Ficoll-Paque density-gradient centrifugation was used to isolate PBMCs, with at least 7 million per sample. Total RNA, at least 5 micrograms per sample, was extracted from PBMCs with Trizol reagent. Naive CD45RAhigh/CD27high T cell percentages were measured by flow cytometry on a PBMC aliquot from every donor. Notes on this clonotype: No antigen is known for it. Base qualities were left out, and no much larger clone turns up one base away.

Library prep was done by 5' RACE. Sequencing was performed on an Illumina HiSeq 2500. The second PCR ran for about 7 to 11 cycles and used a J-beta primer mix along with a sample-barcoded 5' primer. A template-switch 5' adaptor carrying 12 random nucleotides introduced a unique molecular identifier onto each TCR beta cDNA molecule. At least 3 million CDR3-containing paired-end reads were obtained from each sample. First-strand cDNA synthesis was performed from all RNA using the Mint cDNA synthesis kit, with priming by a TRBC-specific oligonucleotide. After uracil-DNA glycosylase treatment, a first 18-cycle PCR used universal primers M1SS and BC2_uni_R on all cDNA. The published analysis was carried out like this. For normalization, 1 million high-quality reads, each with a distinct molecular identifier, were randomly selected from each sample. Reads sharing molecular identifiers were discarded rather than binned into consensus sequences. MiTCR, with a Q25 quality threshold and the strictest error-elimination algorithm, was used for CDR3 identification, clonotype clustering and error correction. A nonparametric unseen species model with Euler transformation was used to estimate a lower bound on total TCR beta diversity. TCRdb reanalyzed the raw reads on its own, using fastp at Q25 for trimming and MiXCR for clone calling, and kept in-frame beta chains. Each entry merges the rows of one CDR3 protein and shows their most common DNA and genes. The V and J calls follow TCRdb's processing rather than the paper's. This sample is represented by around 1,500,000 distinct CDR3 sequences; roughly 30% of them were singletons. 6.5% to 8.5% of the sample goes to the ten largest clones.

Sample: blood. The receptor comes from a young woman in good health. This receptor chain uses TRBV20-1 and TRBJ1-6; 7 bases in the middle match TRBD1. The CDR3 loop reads CSVDRQGERGSPLHF. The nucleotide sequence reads TGCAGTGTCGACCGACAGGGCGAACGGGGTTCACCCCTCCACTTT.